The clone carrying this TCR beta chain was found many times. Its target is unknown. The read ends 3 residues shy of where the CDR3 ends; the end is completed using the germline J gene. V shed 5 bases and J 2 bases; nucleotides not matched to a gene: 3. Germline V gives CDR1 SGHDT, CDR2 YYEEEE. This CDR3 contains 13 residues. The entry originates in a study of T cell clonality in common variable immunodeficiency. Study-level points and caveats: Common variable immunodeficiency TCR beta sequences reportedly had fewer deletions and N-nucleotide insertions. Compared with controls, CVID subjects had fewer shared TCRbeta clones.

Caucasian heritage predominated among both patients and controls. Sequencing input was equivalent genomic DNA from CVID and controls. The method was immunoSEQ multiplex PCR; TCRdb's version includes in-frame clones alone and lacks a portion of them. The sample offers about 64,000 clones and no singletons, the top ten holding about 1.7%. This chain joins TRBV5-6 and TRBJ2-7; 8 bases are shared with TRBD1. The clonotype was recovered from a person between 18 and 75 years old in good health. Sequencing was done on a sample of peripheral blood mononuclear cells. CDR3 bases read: TGTGCCAGCAGGAACAGGGGGACCTACGAG. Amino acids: CASRNRGTYE. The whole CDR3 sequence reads CASRNRGTYEQYF.